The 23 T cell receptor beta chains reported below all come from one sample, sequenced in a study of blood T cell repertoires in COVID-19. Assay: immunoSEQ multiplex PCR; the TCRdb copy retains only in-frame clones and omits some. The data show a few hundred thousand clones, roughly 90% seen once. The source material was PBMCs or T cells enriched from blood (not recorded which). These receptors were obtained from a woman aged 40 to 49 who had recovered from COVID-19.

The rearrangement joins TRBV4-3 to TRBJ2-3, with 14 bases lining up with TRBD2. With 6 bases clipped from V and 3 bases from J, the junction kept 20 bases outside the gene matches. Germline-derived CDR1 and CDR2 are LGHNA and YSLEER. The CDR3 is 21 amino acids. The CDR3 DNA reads TGCGCCAGCAGTCACCGGCCGGGACTAGCGGGAGAACGGGGTCGGACAGATACGCAGTATTTT. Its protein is CASSHRPGLAGERGRTDTQYF.

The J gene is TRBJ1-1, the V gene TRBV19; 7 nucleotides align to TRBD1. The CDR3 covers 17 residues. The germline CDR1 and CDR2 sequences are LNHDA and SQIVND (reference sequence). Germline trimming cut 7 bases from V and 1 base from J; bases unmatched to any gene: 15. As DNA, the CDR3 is TGTGCCAGTACCGCAATGGGAGGACAGGCAAGGAACACTGAAGCTTTCTTT. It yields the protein CASTAMGGQARNTEAFF. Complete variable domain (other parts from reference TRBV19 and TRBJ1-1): DGGITQSPKYLFRKEGQNVTLSCEQNLNHDAMYWYRQDPGQGLRLIYYSQIVNDFQKGDIAEGYSVSREKKESFPLTVTSAQKNPTAFYLCASTAMGGQARNTEAFFGQGTRLTVV.

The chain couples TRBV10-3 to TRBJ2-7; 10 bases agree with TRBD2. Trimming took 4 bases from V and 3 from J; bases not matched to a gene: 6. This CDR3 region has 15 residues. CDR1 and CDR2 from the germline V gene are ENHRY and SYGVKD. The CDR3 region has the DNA TGTGCCATCAGTGTTGTAGCGGGGGGACTCTACGAGCAGTACTTC. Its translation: CAISVVAGGLYEQYF.

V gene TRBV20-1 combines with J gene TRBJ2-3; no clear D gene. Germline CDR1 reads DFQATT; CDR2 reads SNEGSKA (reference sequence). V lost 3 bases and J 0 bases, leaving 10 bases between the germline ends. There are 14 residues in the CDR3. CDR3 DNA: TGCAGTGCTAGTAGCCCCTTAAGCACAGATACGCAGTATTTT. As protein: CSASSPLSTDTQYF.

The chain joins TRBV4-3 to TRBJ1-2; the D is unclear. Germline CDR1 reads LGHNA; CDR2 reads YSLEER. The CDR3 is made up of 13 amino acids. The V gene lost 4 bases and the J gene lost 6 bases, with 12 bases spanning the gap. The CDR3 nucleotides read TGCGCCAGCAGCCCCCTGGAGGGTGATGGCTACACCTTC. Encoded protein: CASSPLEGDGYTF.

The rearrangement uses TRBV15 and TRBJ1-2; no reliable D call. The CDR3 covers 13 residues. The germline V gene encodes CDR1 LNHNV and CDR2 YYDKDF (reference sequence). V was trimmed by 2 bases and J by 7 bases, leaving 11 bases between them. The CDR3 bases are TGTGCCACCAGCAGAACGAGAGACTCTGGCTACACCTTC. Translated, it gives CATSRTRDSGYTF.

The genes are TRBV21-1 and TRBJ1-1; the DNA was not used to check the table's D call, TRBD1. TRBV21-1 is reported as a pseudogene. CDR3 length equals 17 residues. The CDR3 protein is CASSKAFNRSSNTEAFF. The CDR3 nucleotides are TGTGCCAGCAGCAAAGCATTTAACAGGAGTTCGAACACTGAAGCTTTCTTT.

DNA of the CDR3: TGTGCCATCAGTGGGATGGGCGGGAGGGCCATACTGTCCTACGAGCAGTACTTC. It translates to CAISGMGGRAILSYEQYF. The chain uses TRBV10-3 and TRBJ2-7; 9 positions match TRBD2. CDR1 is ENHRY and CDR2 is SYGVKD in the germline V gene. With 4 bases clipped from V and 1 base from J, the junction kept 14 bases outside the gene matches. The CDR3 runs 18 residues.

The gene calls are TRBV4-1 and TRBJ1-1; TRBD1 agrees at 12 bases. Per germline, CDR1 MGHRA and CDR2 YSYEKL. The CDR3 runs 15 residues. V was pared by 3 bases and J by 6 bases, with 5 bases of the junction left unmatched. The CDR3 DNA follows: TGCGCCAGCAGCCAGGGACAGGGGGCAAGCGCTGAAGCTTTCTTT. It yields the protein CASSQGQGASAEAFF.

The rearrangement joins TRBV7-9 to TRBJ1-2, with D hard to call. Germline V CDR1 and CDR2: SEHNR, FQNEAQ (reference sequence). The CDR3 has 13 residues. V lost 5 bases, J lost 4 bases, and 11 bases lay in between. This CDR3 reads CASSIDNGYGYTF. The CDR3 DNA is TGTGCCAGCAGCATCGACAACGGCTATGGCTACACCTTC.

The CDR3 protein is CASSHTVGELFF. In DNA form, the CDR3 reads TGCGCCAGCAGCCATACGGTCGGGGAGCTGTTTTTT. The rearrangement joins TRBV4-1 to TRBJ2-2, with D unclear. The V gene's germline CDR1 is MGHRA and CDR2 YSYEKL. The CDR3 sequence is 12 residues long. Trimming removed 3 bases at V and 7 bases at J, with 6 bases between.

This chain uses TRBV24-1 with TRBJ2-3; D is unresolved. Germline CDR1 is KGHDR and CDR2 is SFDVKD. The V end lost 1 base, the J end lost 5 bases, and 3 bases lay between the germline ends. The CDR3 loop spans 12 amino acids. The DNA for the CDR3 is TGTGCCACCAGTGATTTTAAAGATACGCAGTATTTT. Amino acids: CATSDFKDTQYF.

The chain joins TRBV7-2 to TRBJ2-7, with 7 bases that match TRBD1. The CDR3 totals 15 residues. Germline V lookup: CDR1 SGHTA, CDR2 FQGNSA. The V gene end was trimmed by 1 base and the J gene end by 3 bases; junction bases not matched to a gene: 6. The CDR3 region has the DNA TGTGCCAGCAGCTTAGAGGGGACAGCGATCTACGAGCAGTACTTC. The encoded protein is CASSLEGTAIYEQYF.

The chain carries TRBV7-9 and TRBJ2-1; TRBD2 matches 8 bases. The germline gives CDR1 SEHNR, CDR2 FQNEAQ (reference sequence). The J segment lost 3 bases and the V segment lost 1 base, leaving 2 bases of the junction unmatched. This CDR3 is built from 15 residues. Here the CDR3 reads CASSLVAGGYNEQFF. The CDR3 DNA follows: TGTGCCAGCAGCTTAGTGGCGGGAGGCTACAATGAGCAGTTCTTC. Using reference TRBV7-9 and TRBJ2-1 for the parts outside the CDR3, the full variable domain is DTGVSQNPRHKITKRGQNVTFRCDPISEHNRLYWYRQTLGQGPEFLTYFQNEAQLEKSRLLSDRFSAERPKGSFSTLEIQRTEQGDSAMYLCASSLVAGGYNEQFFGPGTRLTVL.

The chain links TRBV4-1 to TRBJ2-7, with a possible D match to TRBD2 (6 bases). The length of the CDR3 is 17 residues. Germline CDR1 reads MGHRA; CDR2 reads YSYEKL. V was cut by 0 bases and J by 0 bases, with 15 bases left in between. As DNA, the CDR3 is TGCGCCAGCAGCCAAGATTGGGCGGACTACTCCTCCTACGAGCAGTACTTC. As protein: CASSQDWADYSSYEQYF.

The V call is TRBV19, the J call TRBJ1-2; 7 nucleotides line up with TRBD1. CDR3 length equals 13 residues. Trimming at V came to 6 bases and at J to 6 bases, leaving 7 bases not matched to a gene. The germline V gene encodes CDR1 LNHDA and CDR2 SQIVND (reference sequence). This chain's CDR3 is CASRTTGKDGYTF. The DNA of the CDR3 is TGTGCCAGTAGGACGACAGGGAAGGATGGCTACACCTTC.

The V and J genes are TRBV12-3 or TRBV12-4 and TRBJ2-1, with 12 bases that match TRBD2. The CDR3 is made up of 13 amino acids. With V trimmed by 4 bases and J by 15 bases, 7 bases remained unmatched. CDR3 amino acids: CASSSTSSGRGFF. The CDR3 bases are TGTGCCAGCAGTTCCACCTCTAGCGGGAGGGGGTTCTTC.

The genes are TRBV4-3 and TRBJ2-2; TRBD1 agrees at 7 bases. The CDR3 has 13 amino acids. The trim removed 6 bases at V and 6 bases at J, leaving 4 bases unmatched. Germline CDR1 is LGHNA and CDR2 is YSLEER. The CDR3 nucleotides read TGCGCCAGCAGTTATGGGACAGCCGGGGAGCTGTTTTTT. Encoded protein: CASSYGTAGELFF.

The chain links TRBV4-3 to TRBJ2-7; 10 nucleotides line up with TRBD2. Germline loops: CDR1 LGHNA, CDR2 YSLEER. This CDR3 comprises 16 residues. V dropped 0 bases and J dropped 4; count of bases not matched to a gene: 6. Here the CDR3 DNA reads TGCGCCAGCAGCCAAGATTGGGCTAGCGGGAGTTACGAGCAGTACTTC. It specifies CASSQDWASGSYEQYF.

The DNA for the CDR3 is TGTGCCAGTAGTAAGCGGGCCCGTAACTGGGATGAGCAGTTCTTC. Amino acids: CASSKRARNWDEQFF. The chain joins TRBV19 to TRBJ2-1, with D tentatively TRBD2 (6 bases). The CDR3 extends over 15 amino acids. The V gene lost 4 bases and the J gene lost 8 bases, with 18 bases spanning the gap. The germline gives CDR1 LNHDA, CDR2 SQIVND (reference sequence).

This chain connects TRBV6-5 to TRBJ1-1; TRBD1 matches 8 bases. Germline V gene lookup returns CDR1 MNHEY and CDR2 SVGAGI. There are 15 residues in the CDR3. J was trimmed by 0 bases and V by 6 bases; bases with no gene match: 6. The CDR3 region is CASSPNRGMNTEAFF. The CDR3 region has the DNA TGTGCCAGCAGCCCGAACAGGGGGATGAACACTGAAGCTTTCTTT.

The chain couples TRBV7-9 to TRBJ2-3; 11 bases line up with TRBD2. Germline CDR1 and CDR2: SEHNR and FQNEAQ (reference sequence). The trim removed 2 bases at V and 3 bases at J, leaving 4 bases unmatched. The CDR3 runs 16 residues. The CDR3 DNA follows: TGTGCCAGCAGCTTAATAGCGGGAGGGGATACAGATACGCAGTATTTT. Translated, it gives CASSLIAGGDTDTQYF. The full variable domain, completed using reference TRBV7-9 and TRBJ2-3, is DTGVSQNPRHKITKRGQNVTFRCDPISEHNRLYWYRQTLGQGPEFLTYFQNEAQLEKSRLLSDRFSAERPKGSFSTLEIQRTEQGDSAMYLCASSLIAGGDTDTQYFGPGTRLTVL.

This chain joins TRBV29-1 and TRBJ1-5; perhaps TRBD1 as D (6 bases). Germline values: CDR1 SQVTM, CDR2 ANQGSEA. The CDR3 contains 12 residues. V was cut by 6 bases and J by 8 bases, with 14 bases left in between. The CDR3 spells CSVRGMTEPQHF. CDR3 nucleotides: TGCAGCGTGAGGGGGATGACCGAGCCCCAGCATTTT. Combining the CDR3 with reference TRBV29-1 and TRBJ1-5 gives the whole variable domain SAVISQKPSRDICQRGTSLTIQCQVDSQVTMMFWYRQQPGQSLTLIATANQGSEATYESGFVIDKFPISRPNLTFSTLTVSNMSPEDSSIYLCSVRGMTEPQHFGDGTRLSIL.